These 16 T cell receptor beta chains came from one sample sequenced in a study of T cell responses to AZD1222 COVID-19 vaccine. Produced via immunoSEQ multiplex PCR; TCRdb's table is partial and in-frame only. This table holds 83,000 or so clones, around 87% found once. Sample: peripheral blood, taken on day 0 of MenACWY control vaccination. These receptors were obtained from an adult in good health.

The gene calls are TRBV4-1 and TRBJ2-5, with D perhaps TRBD1 (6 bases). The length of the CDR3 is 12 residues. Germline CDR1 reads MGHRA; CDR2 reads YSYEKL. With 8 bases removed from V and 2 bases from J, the gap between germline ends came to 9 bases. The CDR3 bases are TGCGCCAGCCAGGGGTATCAAGAGACCCAGTACTTC. Translated: CASQGYQETQYF.

In this sample, this clone turned up once. This chain joins TRBV6-2 or TRBV6-3 and TRBJ2-1, with D possibly being TRBD2 (5 bases). The CDR3 is 19 residues long. Germline loops: CDR1 MNHEY, CDR2 SVGEGT. V lost 6 bases to trimming and J lost 3 bases, with 27 bases between them. DNA for the CDR3: TGTGCCAGCAGCCCGGGAAAGGTGTGGGCCCTACCGCTCTACAATGAGCAGTTCTTC. Amino acids: CASSPGKVWALPLYNEQFF.

The chain employs TRBV28 and TRBJ2-1; D is perhaps TRBD1 (5 bases). Germline V CDR1 and CDR2: MDHEN, SYDVKM. The CDR3 sequence is 14 residues long. V lost 8 bases and J 0 bases, leaving 11 bases between the germline ends. The CDR3 sequence is CASLHRSSYNEQFF. The CDR3, as DNA: TGTGCCAGCCTCCACAGGTCCTCCTACAATGAGCAGTTCTTC.

This clone was seen only once. This chain joins TRBV6-5 and TRBJ2-7, with 10 nucleotides matching TRBD1. Looked up from germline, CDR1 is MNHEY and CDR2 is SVGAGI. The CDR3 spans 14 residues. V was clipped by 6 bases and J by 6 bases; unmatched bases: 8. The CDR3 region is CASRAGTGEIEQYF. The CDR3 nucleotides are TGTGCCAGCAGAGCCGGGACAGGGGAAATCGAGCAGTACTTC.

The chain uses TRBV6-2 or TRBV6-3 and TRBJ1-3; no definite D call. The ends were cut back, 0 bases at V and 2 bases at J, with 14 bases in the middle. Germline V gene data show CDR1 as MNHEY and CDR2 as SVGEGT. This CDR3 has 17 amino acids. The CDR3 DNA reads TGTGCCAGCAGTTACTCGCCGCGGCAGTATACTGGAAACACCATATATTTT. This gives the protein CASSYSPRQYTGNTIYF.

The chain employs TRBV28 and TRBJ2-3; weak D call: TRBD2 (5 bases). The V and J ends lost 6 bases and 5 bases respectively, with 15 bases between them. The CDR3 covers 14 residues. Germline values: CDR1 MDHEN, CDR2 SYDVKM. CDR3 sequence reads: CASSPGLNGDTQYF. CDR3 nucleotides: TGTGCCAGCAGCCCTGGACTGAACGGAGATACGCAGTATTTT. Based on the CDR3 plus reference TRBV28 and TRBJ2-3, the full variable domain is DVKVTQSSRYLVKRTGEKVFLECVQDMDHENMFWYRQDPGLGLRLIYFSYDVKMKEKGDIPEGYSVSREKKERFSLILESASTNQTSMYLCASSPGLNGDTQYFGPGTRLTVL.

J is TRBJ2-7 and V is TRBV3-1 (or the pseudogene TRBV3-2), with D possibly matching TRBD1 (5 bases). This CDR3 has 13 amino acids. From germline, CDR1 is LGHDT and CDR2 YNNKEL (reference sequence). V was trimmed by 4 bases and J by 2 bases, leaving 9 bases between them. The CDR3 sequence: CASSLGDPYEQYF. The CDR3 bases are TGTGCCAGCAGCCTAGGGGATCCCTACGAGCAGTACTTC.

The V call is TRBV9, the J call TRBJ2-1; 8 bases agree with TRBD2. This CDR3 is 15 amino acids long. Germline V gives CDR1 SGDLS, CDR2 YYNGEE. With 4 bases clipped from V and 5 bases from J, the junction kept 8 bases outside the gene matches. The CDR3 DNA reads as TGTGCCAGCAGCCCAGGGGCGGGAGGCAACAATGAGCAGTTCTTC. Translating gives CASSPGAGGNNEQFF.

The chain joins TRBV6-6 to TRBJ1-5; no reliable D call. The V and J ends lost 4 bases and 0 bases respectively, with 7 bases between them. This CDR3 is 14 amino acids long. Germline CDR1 reads MNHNY; CDR2 reads SVGAGI (reference sequence). The CDR3 is CASSSTNSNQPQHF. The CDR3 DNA sequence: TGTGCCAGCAGTTCCACAAATAGCAATCAGCCCCAGCATTTT.

The chain employs TRBV15 and TRBJ2-2; D not resolved. Trimming removed 0 bases at V and 2 bases at J, with 7 bases between. CDR1 and CDR2 (germline): LNHNV, YYDKDF (reference sequence). CDR3 length: 15 residues. In DNA form, the CDR3 reads TGTGCCACCAGCAGAGAGAGGTTAAACACCGGGGAGCTGTTTTTT. As protein: CATSRERLNTGELFF.

In DNA form, the CDR3 reads TGTGCCAGCTCATTGGGACTGACGACCGGAGGCTACACCTTC. Translation gives CASSLGLTTGGYTF. This chain uses TRBV18 with TRBJ1-2, with TRBD1 as a possible D gene (5 bases). Trimming removed 5 bases at V and 8 bases at J, with 18 bases between. The CDR3 runs to 14 residues. Germline values: CDR1 KGHSH, CDR2 LQKENI.

This chain links TRBV15 with TRBJ1-3; a weak D match, TRBD1 (5 bases). Trimming cost V 1 base and J 8 bases, with 12 bases left between them. There are 14 residues in the CDR3. Per the germline V gene, CDR1 is LNHNV and CDR2 is YYDKDF (reference sequence). CDR3 amino acids: CATSRVGAGDTIYF. In DNA, the CDR3 is TGTGCCACCAGCAGAGTAGGGGCAGGAGACACCATATATTTT.

The chain has TRBV5-4 and TRBJ2-7; 9 nucleotides match TRBD1. CDR1 is SGHNT, CDR2 YYREEE, per germline (reference sequence). The CDR3 extends over 15 amino acids. J was trimmed by 5 bases and V by 4 bases; bases with no gene match: 10. Written as DNA, the CDR3 is TGTGCCAGCAGCAGTAAACAGGGGGCGTCGGACGAGCAGTACTTC. Protein sequence: CASSSKQGASDEQYF.

V and J are TRBV7-9 and TRBJ1-4; D unresolved. V was shortened by 5 bases and J by 1 base, with 8 bases between the two germline ends. Germline V gene data show CDR1 as SEHNR and CDR2 as FQNEAQ (reference sequence). This CDR3 is 14 amino acids long. CDR3 residues: CASSPPGTNEKLFF. CDR3 nucleotides: TGTGCCAGCAGCCCCCCTGGAACTAATGAAAAACTGTTTTTT.

The chain recombines TRBV6-6 with TRBJ2-3, with 7 bases fitting TRBD1. Germline lookup yields CDR1 MNHNY and CDR2 SVGAGI (reference sequence). V shed 10 bases and J 1 base; nucleotides not matched to a gene: 5. CDR3 size: 13 residues. CDR3: CATRQGGTDTQYF. CDR3 coding DNA: TGTGCCACCCGACAGGGTGGCACAGATACGCAGTATTTT.

The chain links TRBV14 to TRBJ1-6; 7 bases are a match to TRBD1. Losses at the gene ends were 5 bases for V and 9 bases for J; bases not matched to a gene: 10. In germline, CDR1 is SGHDN, CDR2 FVKESK. The CDR3 runs 15 residues. DNA for the CDR3: TGTGCCAGCAGCGCACGACAGGGAGGGATTTCACCCCTCCACTTT. Protein sequence: CASSARQGGISPLHF.